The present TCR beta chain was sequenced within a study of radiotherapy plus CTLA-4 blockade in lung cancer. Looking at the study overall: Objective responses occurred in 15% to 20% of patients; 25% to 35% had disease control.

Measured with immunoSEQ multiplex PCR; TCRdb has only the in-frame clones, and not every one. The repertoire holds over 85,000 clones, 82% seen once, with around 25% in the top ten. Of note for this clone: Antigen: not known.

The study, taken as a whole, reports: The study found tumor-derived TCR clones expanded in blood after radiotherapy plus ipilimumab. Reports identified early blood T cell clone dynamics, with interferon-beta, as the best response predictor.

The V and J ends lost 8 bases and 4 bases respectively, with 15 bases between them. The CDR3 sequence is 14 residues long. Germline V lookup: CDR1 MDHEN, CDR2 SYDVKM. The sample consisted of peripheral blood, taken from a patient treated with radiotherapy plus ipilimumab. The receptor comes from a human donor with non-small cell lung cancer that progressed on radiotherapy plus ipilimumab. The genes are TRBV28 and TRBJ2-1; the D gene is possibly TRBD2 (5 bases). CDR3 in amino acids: CASSQPEEYNEQFF. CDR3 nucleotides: TGTGCCAGCTCCCAGCCGGAGGAATACAATGAGCAGTTCTTC.